This is a list of T cell receptor beta chains from one sample in a study of T-cell memory formation after mild COVID-19. MiXCR, run by TCRdb on the 5' RACE reads, gives a single entry per CDR3 protein. The sample holds about 400,000 distinct CDR3 sequences; under 25% are singletons and the top ten take approximately 14%. Material for sequencing was PBMCs or a T cell subset sorted from them (not recorded which). These receptors all come from an adult woman who had mild COVID-19 (a few samples of this study predate the infection). Cell type and time point are not known. Each CDR3 is given with its conserved first and last residue. Fields, in order: J gene, V gene, clone size, D gene, CDR3 protein, CDR3 DNA. D genes are given only for firm matches. Rows may omit the clone size; those that give it use once, few, many or a size class.

j_call: TRBJ2-3; v_call: TRBV3-1; clone_size: few; d_call: .; cdr3_aa: CASSQPFTRKDTQYF; cdr3_nt: TGTGCCAGCAGCCAACCTTTTACTAGGAAGGATACGCAGTATTTT
j_call: TRBJ2-5; v_call: TRBV4-1; clone_size: few; d_call: .; cdr3_aa: CASSLYGAGETQYF; cdr3_nt: TGCGCCAGCAGCCTCTACGGGGCTGGAGAGACCCAGTACTTC
j_call: TRBJ1-4; v_call: TRBV4-1; clone_size: .; d_call: .; cdr3_aa: CASSQGFWGIEEKLFF; cdr3_nt: TGCGCCAGCAGCCAAGGGTTCTGGGGTATCGAGGAAAAACTGTTTTTT
j_call: TRBJ1-5; v_call: TRBV5-1; clone_size: few; d_call: .; cdr3_aa: CASSLEAGNQPQHF; cdr3_nt: TGCGCCAGCAGCTTGGAGGCAGGCAATCAGCCCCAGCATTTT
j_call: TRBJ2-1; v_call: TRBV7-6; clone_size: .; d_call: TRBD2; cdr3_aa: CASSREGGRAYNEQFF; cdr3_nt: TGTGCCAGCAGCCGAGAAGGCGGGAGGGCCTACAATGAGCAGTTCTTC
j_call: TRBJ1-3; v_call: TRBV11-3; clone_size: once; d_call: .; cdr3_aa: CASSPTGPWTGNTIYF; cdr3_nt: TGTGCCAGCAGTCCGACGGGTCCCTGGACGGGAAACACCATATATTTT
j_call: TRBJ2-3; v_call: TRBV5-1; clone_size: .; d_call: .; cdr3_aa: CASSPGRGTDTQYF; cdr3_nt: TGCGCCAGCAGCCCAGGACGGGGCACAGATACGCAGTATTTT
j_call: TRBJ2-7; v_call: TRBV7-8; clone_size: few; d_call: .; cdr3_aa: CASSVGRVMGYEQYF; cdr3_nt: TGTGCCAGCAGCGTCGGCAGGGTGATGGGCTACGAGCAGTACTTC
j_call: TRBJ1-5; v_call: TRBV7-9; clone_size: .; d_call: .; cdr3_aa: CASSLYIGAGNQPQHF; cdr3_nt: TGTGCCAGCAGCTTATATATCGGGGCAGGAAATCAGCCCCAGCATTTT
j_call: TRBJ1-2; v_call: TRBV5-1; clone_size: few; d_call: .; cdr3_aa: CASSRDGEDYGYTF; cdr3_nt: TGCGCCAGCAGCAGGGATGGCGAAGACTATGGCTACACCTTC
j_call: TRBJ2-1; v_call: TRBV18; clone_size: .; d_call: .; cdr3_aa: CASSPRTSSNEQFF; cdr3_nt: TGTGCCAGCTCACCTCGCACTAGTTCTAATGAGCAGTTCTTC
j_call: TRBJ1-1; v_call: TRBV5-1; clone_size: .; d_call: .; cdr3_aa: CASSLEKGETEAFF; cdr3_nt: TGCGCCAGCAGCTTGGAAAAAGGGGAGACTGAAGCTTTCTTT
j_call: TRBJ1-2; v_call: TRBV6-5; clone_size: .; d_call: .; cdr3_aa: CASSYSNRAYTF; cdr3_nt: TGTGCCAGCAGTTACTCGAACAGGGCATACACCTTC
j_call: TRBJ2-3; v_call: TRBV11-1; clone_size: many; d_call: .; cdr3_aa: CASSLTGPTDTQYF; cdr3_nt: TGTGCCAGCAGCTTAACAGGGCCCACAGATACGCAGTATTTT
j_call: TRBJ2-7; v_call: TRBV7-6; clone_size: few; d_call: .; cdr3_aa: CASSSIQGKGGDEQYF; cdr3_nt: TGTGCCAGCAGCTCGATACAGGGAAAGGGAGGTGACGAGCAGTACTTC
j_call: TRBJ2-1; v_call: TRBV7-6; clone_size: .; d_call: .; cdr3_aa: CASSSQKGTIEQFF; cdr3_nt: TGTGCCAGCAGCTCCCAGAAGGGCACGATCGAGCAGTTCTTC
j_call: TRBJ2-5; v_call: TRBV5-1; clone_size: .; d_call: .; cdr3_aa: CASSYSDSQETQYF; cdr3_nt: TGCGCCAGCAGCTATTCCGACAGCCAAGAGACCCAGTACTTC
j_call: TRBJ1-2; v_call: TRBV30; clone_size: few; d_call: .; cdr3_aa: CAWSKTALNYGYTF; cdr3_nt: TGTGCCTGGAGCAAGACAGCTTTAAACTATGGCTACACCTTC
j_call: TRBJ2-3; v_call: TRBV11-3; clone_size: .; d_call: .; cdr3_aa: CASSTYGTEGPDTQYF; cdr3_nt: TGTGCCAGCAGCACCTACGGGACGGAGGGACCAGATACGCAGTATTTT
j_call: TRBJ1-1; v_call: TRBV5-1; clone_size: few; d_call: TRBD1; cdr3_aa: CASSLVGQGDLAFF; cdr3_nt: TGCGCCAGCAGCTTGGTAGGACAGGGAGACTTGGCTTTCTTT
j_call: TRBJ2-2; v_call: TRBV24-1; clone_size: .; d_call: TRBD2; cdr3_aa: CATSETGGPITGELFF; cdr3_nt: TGTGCCACCAGTGAAACGGGGGGGCCCATCACCGGGGAGCTGTTTTTT
j_call: TRBJ2-1; v_call: TRBV15; clone_size: few; d_call: TRBD1; cdr3_aa: CATSSGTGWSDEQFF; cdr3_nt: TGTGCCACCAGCAGTGGGACAGGGTGGTCTGATGAGCAGTTCTTC
j_call: TRBJ1-2; v_call: TRBV19; clone_size: .; d_call: TRBD1; cdr3_aa: CASSKRDRPFNYGYTF; cdr3_nt: TGTGCCAGTAGTAAGCGGGACAGACCTTTTAACTATGGCTACACCTTC
j_call: TRBJ1-2; v_call: TRBV5-1; clone_size: few; d_call: .; cdr3_aa: CASSLTQEGVMVGYGYTF; cdr3_nt: TGCGCCAGCAGTCTTACCCAAGAGGGCGTGATGGTCGGCTATGGCTACACCTTC
j_call: TRBJ2-2; v_call: TRBV12-3/TRBV12-4; clone_size: .; d_call: TRBD1; cdr3_aa: CASSPRTGKIPGELFF; cdr3_nt: TGTGCCAGCAGTCCTCGGACAGGGAAAATCCCCGGGGAGCTGTTTTTT
j_call: TRBJ1-5; v_call: TRBV28; clone_size: .; d_call: TRBD1; cdr3_aa: CASSLGRQGPGAYSNQPQHF; cdr3_nt: TGTGCCAGCAGTTTAGGAAGACAGGGCCCGGGGGCATATAGCAATCAGCCCCAGCATTTT
j_call: TRBJ2-2; v_call: TRBV6-6; clone_size: few; d_call: .; cdr3_aa: CASSYEQSLANTGELFF; cdr3_nt: TGTGCCAGCAGTTACGAGCAAAGTCTCGCGAACACCGGGGAGCTGTTTTTT
j_call: TRBJ2-5; v_call: TRBV6-5; clone_size: .; d_call: TRBD2; cdr3_aa: CASSTTPRRGDRETQYF; cdr3_nt: TGTGCCAGCAGCACAACCCCACGGCGGGGGGACCGGGAGACCCAGTACTTC
j_call: TRBJ2-1; v_call: TRBV5-1; clone_size: .; d_call: .; cdr3_aa: CASSVDRNNEQFF; cdr3_nt: TGCGCCAGCAGCGTGGACCGGAACAATGAGCAGTTCTTC
j_call: TRBJ1-2; v_call: TRBV3-1; clone_size: .; d_call: .; cdr3_aa: CASSQPREAGKGNYGYTF; cdr3_nt: TGTGCCAGCAGCCAACCCCGGGAGGCAGGGAAGGGGAACTATGGCTACACCTTC
j_call: TRBJ2-5; v_call: TRBV30; clone_size: few; d_call: TRBD2; cdr3_aa: CAWSVPSGGEETQYF; cdr3_nt: TGTGCCTGGAGTGTCCCTAGCGGGGGCGAAGAGACCCAGTACTTC
j_call: TRBJ2-7; v_call: TRBV5-6; clone_size: .; d_call: TRBD2; cdr3_aa: CASSYGGRLAGLSEQYF; cdr3_nt: TGTGCCAGCAGCTATGGAGGCCGGCTAGCGGGGTTAAGCGAGCAGTACTTC
j_call: TRBJ2-3; v_call: TRBV7-2; clone_size: .; d_call: TRBD2; cdr3_aa: CASSLVTSGGAGTDTQYF; cdr3_nt: TGTGCCAGCAGCTTAGTCACTAGCGGGGGGGCCGGGACAGATACGCAGTATTTT
j_call: TRBJ2-1; v_call: TRBV24-1; clone_size: once; d_call: TRBD1; cdr3_aa: CATSDAGPGQGMNEQFF; cdr3_nt: TGTGCCACCAGTGATGCCGGTCCGGGACAGGGTATGAATGAGCAGTTCTTC
j_call: TRBJ2-2; v_call: TRBV27; clone_size: few; d_call: TRBD2; cdr3_aa: CASSLFRGVLGLSSSGELFF; cdr3_nt: TGTGCCAGCAGTTTATTTCGGGGGGTCTTGGGACTTTCCTCGTCCGGGGAGCTGTTTTTT
j_call: TRBJ2-2; v_call: TRBV5-6; clone_size: .; d_call: TRBD2; cdr3_aa: CASSLAELAVDTGELFF; cdr3_nt: TGTGCCAGCAGCTTGGCCGAACTAGCGGTGGACACCGGGGAGCTGTTTTTT
j_call: TRBJ2-3; v_call: TRBV27; clone_size: many; d_call: .; cdr3_aa: CASSFTGGSLFTDTQYF; cdr3_nt: TGTGCCAGCAGTTTCACTGGGGGCTCCCTCTTCACAGATACGCAGTATTTT
j_call: TRBJ2-7; v_call: TRBV14; clone_size: once; d_call: .; cdr3_aa: CASSQVGHGYEQYF; cdr3_nt: TGTGCCAGCAGCCAGGTGGGACATGGCTACGAGCAGTACTTC
j_call: TRBJ2-3; v_call: TRBV7-9; clone_size: .; d_call: .; cdr3_aa: CASSLKSSALVDTQYF; cdr3_nt: TGTGCCAGCAGCTTAAAGTCTAGCGCCCTGGTAGATACGCAGTATTTT
j_call: TRBJ1-2; v_call: TRBV5-1; clone_size: .; d_call: TRBD1; cdr3_aa: CASSPGQGAIHGYTF; cdr3_nt: TGCGCCAGCAGCCCGGGACAGGGGGCGATCCATGGCTACACCTTC
j_call: TRBJ2-1; v_call: TRBV11-2; clone_size: .; d_call: .; cdr3_aa: CASSLGIASYEQFF; cdr3_nt: TGTGCCAGCAGCTTAGGCATAGCTAGCTATGAGCAGTTCTTC
j_call: TRBJ1-1; v_call: TRBV14; clone_size: few; d_call: .; cdr3_aa: CASSQGLFTEAFF; cdr3_nt: TGTGCCAGCAGCCAAGGGCTCTTCACTGAAGCTTTCTTT
j_call: TRBJ2-7; v_call: TRBV5-1; clone_size: .; d_call: .; cdr3_aa: CASSRAGQSYEQYF; cdr3_nt: TGCGCCAGCAGCAGAGCGGGACAGTCCTACGAGCAGTACTTC
j_call: TRBJ1-2; v_call: TRBV29-1; clone_size: .; d_call: TRBD1; cdr3_aa: CSVRQGFGYTF; cdr3_nt: TGCAGCGTCCGACAGGGGTTTGGCTACACCTTC
j_call: TRBJ2-5; v_call: TRBV14; clone_size: .; d_call: .; cdr3_aa: CASSQDRGAPRGETQYF; cdr3_nt: TGTGCCAGCAGCCAAGATCGAGGGGCACCACGGGGAGAGACCCAGTACTTC
j_call: TRBJ2-2; v_call: TRBV6-6; clone_size: .; d_call: .; cdr3_aa: CASSPQRLASPGELFF; cdr3_nt: TGTGCCAGCAGTCCACAACGGTTAGCTAGCCCCGGGGAGCTGTTTTTT
j_call: TRBJ2-6; v_call: TRBV12-3/TRBV12-4; clone_size: few; d_call: .; cdr3_aa: CASSFRLPGANVLTF; cdr3_nt: TGTGCCAGCAGTTTTCGACTACCCGGGGCCAACGTCCTGACTTTC
j_call: TRBJ1-4; v_call: TRBV5-5; clone_size: .; d_call: .; cdr3_aa: CASSEGLPTGKLFF; cdr3_nt: TGTGCCAGCAGCGAGGGACTCCCGACGGGAAAACTGTTCTTT
j_call: TRBJ2-5; v_call: TRBV12-3/TRBV12-4; clone_size: few; d_call: .; cdr3_aa: CASSFVWGQETQYF; cdr3_nt: TGTGCCAGCAGTTTCGTTTGGGGCCAAGAGACCCAGTACTTC
j_call: TRBJ2-5; v_call: TRBV4-2; clone_size: few; d_call: .; cdr3_aa: CASSQENQETQYF; cdr3_nt: TGTGCCAGCAGCCAAGAAAACCAAGAGACCCAGTACTTC
j_call: TRBJ1-3; v_call: TRBV7-8; clone_size: .; d_call: TRBD1; cdr3_aa: CASSLVPGGSGNTIYF; cdr3_nt: TGTGCCAGCAGCTTAGTGCCAGGGGGTTCCGGAAACACCATATATTTT
j_call: TRBJ2-7; v_call: TRBV4-2; clone_size: .; d_call: .; cdr3_aa: CASSQDLAIGYEQYF; cdr3_nt: TGTGCCAGCAGCCAAGATTTAGCGATTGGCTACGAGCAGTACTTC
j_call: TRBJ1-4; v_call: TRBV20-1; clone_size: few; d_call: .; cdr3_aa: CSGRENEKLFF; cdr3_nt: TGCAGTGGCAGGGAGAATGAAAAACTGTTTTTT
j_call: TRBJ2-6; v_call: TRBV28; clone_size: many; d_call: .; cdr3_aa: CASSLGTGGEIGANVLTF; cdr3_nt: TGTGCCAGCAGTTTAGGCACAGGGGGGGAGATCGGGGCCAACGTCCTGACTTTC